A single sample is the source of the 5 T cell receptor beta chains below, sequenced in a study of CD8 T cells in Susac syndrome. With random hexamers, roughly 0.45 to 1 ug RNA was reverse transcribed. TCRdb re-analysed the immunoSEQ multiplex PCR reads in MiXCR, keeping a single row per CDR3 protein. The data contain around 200,000 distinct CDR3 sequences, roughly 94% of them seen just once; the ten biggest clones take up around 0.08%. Sequenced: CD4+ T cells from PBMCs. The receptors stem from a human donor with multiple sclerosis.

The chain uses TRBV29-1 and TRBJ2-3; 10 bases align to TRBD2. Germline CDR1 and CDR2: SQVTM and ANQGSEA. The CDR3 spans 14 residues. The V segment lost 4 bases and the J segment 2 bases; nucleotides outside the gene matches: 3. For the CDR3, the DNA is TGCAGCGTTGCTAGCGGGGGAACCACAGATACGCAGTATTTT. Translation: CSVASGGTTDTQYF.

The V gene is TRBV12-3 or TRBV12-4, the J gene TRBJ1-1, with D possibly TRBD1 on 5 matching bases. This CDR3 region has 14 residues. The germline V and J ends were trimmed by 6 bases and 7 bases, with 18 bases remaining between them. The DNA of the CDR3 is TGTGCCAGCAGCCGTGACGCCGAGGGGCTTGAAGCTTTCTTT. It codes for CASSRDAEGLEAFF.

This chain uses TRBV29-1 with TRBJ2-1, with no clear D. This CDR3 has 12 amino acids. V was cut by 6 bases and J by 5 bases, with 11 bases left in between. Germline loops: CDR1 SQVTM, CDR2 ANQGSEA. For the CDR3, the DNA is TGCAGCGTCTCCCCTGGGAACAATGAGCAGTTCTTC. Protein product: CSVSPGNNEQFF.

The chain recombines TRBV19 with TRBJ1-1; D is undetermined. Germline CDR1 and CDR2: LNHDA and SQIVND (reference sequence). The CDR3 is 12 amino acids. The V end lost 5 bases, the J end lost 5 bases, and 9 bases lay between the germline ends. This chain's CDR3 is CASSRRETEAFF. Here the CDR3 DNA reads TGTGCCAGTAGTCGGAGGGAAACTGAAGCTTTCTTT.

This clonotype was observed a single time. The genes are TRBV30 and TRBJ1-5; the D gene is possibly TRBD1 (6 bases). The V gene lost 0 bases and the J gene lost 11 bases, with 17 bases spanning the gap. The CDR3 is 14 residues long. The germline gives CDR1 GTSNPN, CDR2 SVGIG (reference sequence). The CDR3 sequence: CAWSVNTGPPAQHF. The CDR3 bases are TGTGCCTGGAGTGTAAATACAGGGCCCCCGGCCCAGCATTTT.